This is a list of T cell receptor beta chains from one sample in a study of blood T cells in healthy people across ages. TCRdb passed the 5' RACE reads through MiXCR, listing each CDR3 protein once. The table lists 1 million or so distinct CDR3 sequences, 40% to 45% of them singletons, with 15% to 20% in the top ten. Sequencing input: blood. The origin of the receptors is a woman aged 60 to 75 in good health. Both conserved end residues are part of each CDR3. Fields, in order: CDR3 DNA, CDR3 protein, V gene, clone size, J gene, D gene. D genes are given only for firm matches. Clone size is stated in some rows and not others, as once, few, many or a class when expanded.

CDR3 DNA: TGTGCCAGCAGTTACGCCCAGCGCCCTGAAGCTTTCTTT
CDR3 protein: CASSYAQRPEAFF
V gene: TRBV6-6
clone size: NA
J gene: TRBJ1-1
D gene: NA

CDR3 DNA: TGTGCCAGCAGTTACTCGAGTAGGACACCTTTTGCCGAAGCTTTCTTT
CDR3 protein: CASSYSSRTPFAEAFF
V gene: TRBV6-2/TRBV6-3
clone size: NA
J gene: TRBJ1-1
D gene: NA

CDR3 DNA: TGTGCCAGCAGCTTAGGGGGACTAGCGGGGGCCGCAGATACGCAGTATTTT
CDR3 protein: CASSLGGLAGAADTQYF
V gene: TRBV7-8
clone size: few
J gene: TRBJ2-3
D gene: TRBD2

CDR3 DNA: TGTGCCAGCAGCCCCATGGCGGGGTACACCTACGAGCAGTACTTC
CDR3 protein: CASSPMAGYTYEQYF
V gene: TRBV9
clone size: NA
J gene: TRBJ2-7
D gene: NA

CDR3 DNA: TGTGCCACCAGCAGAGGCTTGGGACAGGGAGGCGAGCAGTACTTC
CDR3 protein: CATSRGLGQGGEQYF
V gene: TRBV15
clone size: NA
J gene: TRBJ2-7
D gene: TRBD1

CDR3 DNA: TGCGGACAGGAGACTAACACTGAAGCTTTCTTT
CDR3 protein: CGQETNTEAFF
V gene: TRBV5-1
clone size: few
J gene: TRBJ1-1
D gene: NA

CDR3 DNA: TGTGCCAGCAGCAAAGCGGGGACTAGCGGGAGTCTACTTCGGGGCTACAATGAGCAGTTCTTC
CDR3 protein: CASSKAGTSGSLLRGYNEQFF
V gene: TRBV21-1
clone size: NA
J gene: TRBJ2-1
D gene: NA

CDR3 DNA: TGTGCCACCAGTGCCCCTGGCACAGATACGCAGTATTTT
CDR3 protein: CATSAPGTDTQYF
V gene: TRBV24-1
clone size: few
J gene: TRBJ2-3
D gene: NA

CDR3 DNA: TGTGCCAGCAGCCCCGTGGAGCGGGAGGGTTTGTTCTTC
CDR3 protein: CASSPVEREGLFF
V gene: TRBV7-9
clone size: NA
J gene: TRBJ2-1
D gene: TRBD2

CDR3 DNA: TGTGCCAGCAGCCCCCTGACTAGCGGGAATTACAATGAGCAGTTCTTC
CDR3 protein: CASSPLTSGNYNEQFF
V gene: TRBV7-9
clone size: many
J gene: TRBJ2-1
D gene: TRBD2

CDR3 DNA: TGCGCCAGCAGCTCCATCTCTGGGTCCCAAGAGACCCAGTACTTC
CDR3 protein: CASSSISGSQETQYF
V gene: TRBV5-1
clone size: NA
J gene: TRBJ2-5
D gene: NA

CDR3 DNA: TGTGCCAGCAGCTTATGGGGCGAGGCCTACGAGCAGTACTTC
CDR3 protein: CASSLWGEAYEQYF
V gene: TRBV11-1
clone size: few
J gene: TRBJ2-7
D gene: NA

CDR3 DNA: TGTGCCAGCAGTCCCCCGGGGGGCGATGGGAATGAGCAGTTCTTC
CDR3 protein: CASSPPGGDGNEQFF
V gene: TRBV6-6
clone size: NA
J gene: TRBJ2-1
D gene: NA

CDR3 DNA: TGTGCCAGTTTTGGGACACCGTACCAAGAGACCCAGTACTTC
CDR3 protein: CASFGTPYQETQYF
V gene: TRBV6-2/TRBV6-3
clone size: NA
J gene: TRBJ2-5
D gene: NA

CDR3 DNA: TGTGCCAGCCTATTCGGGGATACCCTCCACTTT
CDR3 protein: CASLFGDTLHF
V gene: TRBV27
clone size: NA
J gene: TRBJ1-6
D gene: NA

CDR3 DNA: TGTGCCAGCAGTTTACCCGGGTTTCAGCCCCAGCATTTT
CDR3 protein: CASSLPGFQPQHF
V gene: TRBV28
clone size: NA
J gene: TRBJ1-5
D gene: NA

CDR3 DNA: TGTGCCAGCCGACCGGGACTACCGAACAATGAGCAGTTCTTC
CDR3 protein: CASRPGLPNNEQFF
V gene: TRBV28
clone size: NA
J gene: TRBJ2-1
D gene: TRBD2

CDR3 DNA: TGTGCCAGCAGCCAAGCCCCCGGACAGGTGGGCAATGAGCAGTTCTTC
CDR3 protein: CASSQAPGQVGNEQFF
V gene: TRBV3-1
clone size: NA
J gene: TRBJ2-1
D gene: TRBD1

CDR3 DNA: TGTGCCAGCAGTCCGCCTGGACTAGCGGGACTCCCGGAGCAGTACTTC
CDR3 protein: CASSPPGLAGLPEQYF
V gene: TRBV27
clone size: few
J gene: TRBJ2-7
D gene: TRBD2

CDR3 DNA: TGTGCCAGCAGCCCCCCTGGCCCAACAACTAATGAAAAACTGTTTTTT
CDR3 protein: CASSPPGPTTNEKLFF
V gene: TRBV9
clone size: few
J gene: TRBJ1-4
D gene: NA

CDR3 DNA: TGCAGTGTCACACAGACTAGCGGGAGGGCTTACAATGAGCAGTACTTC
CDR3 protein: CSVTQTSGRAYNEQYF
V gene: TRBV20-1
clone size: NA
J gene: TRBJ2-7
D gene: TRBD2

CDR3 DNA: TGCGCCAGCAGCCTAACTAGGGAGGGCCCTGAAGAGACCCAGTACTTC
CDR3 protein: CASSLTREGPEETQYF
V gene: TRBV5-1
clone size: NA
J gene: TRBJ2-5
D gene: TRBD2

CDR3 DNA: TGTGCCAGCAGCGGAAGGACAGGGAGGGAGCGGGAGGAAAGGTACGAGCAGTACTTC
CDR3 protein: CASSGRTGREREERYEQYF
V gene: TRBV7-8
clone size: NA
J gene: TRBJ2-7
D gene: NA

CDR3 DNA: TGCAGCGTTGGGTGGGAGAACACTGAAGCTTTCTTT
CDR3 protein: CSVGWENTEAFF
V gene: TRBV29-1
clone size: NA
J gene: TRBJ1-1
D gene: NA

CDR3 DNA: TGTGCCAGCAGGCGGACGGGAGATACGCAGTATTTT
CDR3 protein: CASRRTGDTQYF
V gene: TRBV11-2
clone size: many
J gene: TRBJ2-3
D gene: NA

CDR3 DNA: TGTGCCAGCAGCCCAGGCCCTGACAGATTAGCCAACGTCCTGACTTTC
CDR3 protein: CASSPGPDRLANVLTF
V gene: TRBV7-6
clone size: NA
J gene: TRBJ2-6
D gene: NA

CDR3 DNA: TGTGCCAGCAGTGACCCCAGCGGGAGCCACCGAGGGGATACGCAGTATTTT
CDR3 protein: CASSDPSGSHRGDTQYF
V gene: TRBV6-2/TRBV6-3
clone size: NA
J gene: TRBJ2-3
D gene: TRBD2

CDR3 DNA: TGTGCCAGCAGCTTAGTAACCTCCTACGAGCAGTACTTC
CDR3 protein: CASSLVTSYEQYF
V gene: TRBV11-2
clone size: few
J gene: TRBJ2-7
D gene: NA

CDR3 DNA: TGTGCCAGCAGCTTAAGGGCGATGGGCGAGCAGTACTTC
CDR3 protein: CASSLRAMGEQYF
V gene: TRBV7-2
clone size: few
J gene: TRBJ2-7
D gene: NA

CDR3 DNA: TGTGCCAGCAGTCCCCGACCGGGGTCCAACAACAATGAGCAGTTCTTC
CDR3 protein: CASSPRPGSNNNEQFF
V gene: TRBV12-3/TRBV12-4
clone size: NA
J gene: TRBJ2-1
D gene: NA

CDR3 DNA: TGTGCCAGCAGCTCCGATCCGCTAGCGGGAAACATTCAGTACTTC
CDR3 protein: CASSSDPLAGNIQYF
V gene: TRBV7-2
clone size: NA
J gene: TRBJ2-4
D gene: TRBD2

CDR3 DNA: TGTGCCAGCAGGGAGGGGATAGCGGGACTGTACTTC
CDR3 protein: CASREGIAGLYF
V gene: TRBV12-3/TRBV12-4
clone size: NA
J gene: TRBJ2-7
D gene: TRBD2

CDR3 DNA: TGTGCCAGCAAACCCGCGGGAACCCCCGGGGATACGCAGTATTTT
CDR3 protein: CASKPAGTPGDTQYF
V gene: TRBV6-2/TRBV6-3
clone size: NA
J gene: TRBJ2-3
D gene: NA

CDR3 DNA: TGTGCCAGCAGTTTACGCGCGGGACTAGCGCTAAGGGGGCAGTTCTTC
CDR3 protein: CASSLRAGLALRGQFF
V gene: TRBV27
clone size: NA
J gene: TRBJ2-1
D gene: TRBD2

CDR3 DNA: TGTGCCAGCAGCTCGCCCGGGACAGGGACAGGGCAAGCCAAAAACATTCAGTACTTC
CDR3 protein: CASSSPGTGTGQAKNIQYF
V gene: TRBV7-9
clone size: NA
J gene: TRBJ2-4
D gene: TRBD1

CDR3 DNA: TGCAGTGCTAGTCCCGGGACAGGGATTGGGGCCAACGTCCTGACTTTC
CDR3 protein: CSASPGTGIGANVLTF
V gene: TRBV20-1
clone size: few
J gene: TRBJ2-6
D gene: TRBD1

CDR3 DNA: TGCGCCACCAATAAGGAAGGACCTACACTAAAAAACATTCAGTACTTC
CDR3 protein: CATNKEGPTLKNIQYF
V gene: TRBV24-1
clone size: NA
J gene: TRBJ2-4
D gene: NA

CDR3 DNA: TGCAGCGTTGTTCGGATGGGACAGGGAGAACTCTACACCTTC
CDR3 protein: CSVVRMGQGELYTF
V gene: TRBV29-1
clone size: NA
J gene: TRBJ1-2
D gene: TRBD1

CDR3 DNA: TGTGCCAGCAGTTACAAGCGCCTGTTCCACGAGCAGTACTTC
CDR3 protein: CASSYKRLFHEQYF
V gene: TRBV6-2/TRBV6-3
clone size: NA
J gene: TRBJ2-7
D gene: NA

CDR3 DNA: TGTGCCACCAGTGGAAGTGGGACATCACAGCCCCAGCATTTT
CDR3 protein: CATSGSGTSQPQHF
V gene: TRBV24-1
clone size: few
J gene: TRBJ1-5
D gene: NA

CDR3 DNA: TGCAGCGTTGGACAGGGTGGTGAAAAACTGTTTTTT
CDR3 protein: CSVGQGGEKLFF
V gene: TRBV29-1
clone size: many
J gene: TRBJ1-4
D gene: TRBD1

CDR3 DNA: TGCAGCGGCGTTATGGGGGATACGCAGTATTTT
CDR3 protein: CSGVMGDTQYF
V gene: TRBV29-1
clone size: few
J gene: TRBJ2-3
D gene: NA

CDR3 DNA: TGCAGTGCTAGAGCTCGATGGCTAGCGGGAGGAGATACGCAGTATTTT
CDR3 protein: CSARARWLAGGDTQYF
V gene: TRBV20-1
clone size: NA
J gene: TRBJ2-3
D gene: TRBD2

CDR3 DNA: TGCGCCAGCTACTCTGGGTCTGAAGCTTTCTTT
CDR3 protein: CASYSGSEAFF
V gene: TRBV5-1
clone size: NA
J gene: TRBJ1-1
D gene: NA

CDR3 DNA: TGTGCCAGCAACCGACTAGCGGGAGGCTATGAGCAGTTCTTC
CDR3 protein: CASNRLAGGYEQFF
V gene: TRBV2
clone size: NA
J gene: TRBJ2-1
D gene: TRBD2

CDR3 DNA: TGTGCCAGCAGCTTAATAGGTGCTAGCGGACACTACGAGCAGTACTTC
CDR3 protein: CASSLIGASGHYEQYF
V gene: TRBV7-3
clone size: NA
J gene: TRBJ2-7
D gene: TRBD2

CDR3 DNA: TGTGCCAGCAGTCCAACATATGGGGGACACAATGAGCAGTTCTTC
CDR3 protein: CASSPTYGGHNEQFF
V gene: TRBV27
clone size: NA
J gene: TRBJ2-1
D gene: NA

CDR3 DNA: TGTGCCAGCAGCGTGGCAGGAAAGACCTACGAGCAGTACTTC
CDR3 protein: CASSVAGKTYEQYF
V gene: TRBV9
clone size: few
J gene: TRBJ2-7
D gene: NA

CDR3 DNA: TGCAGCGTTAAAGGCGGCGGGACAGGGAGCACAGATACGCAGTATTTT
CDR3 protein: CSVKGGGTGSTDTQYF
V gene: TRBV29-1
clone size: few
J gene: TRBJ2-3
D gene: TRBD1

CDR3 DNA: TGTGCCAGCAGCCCCGGAGACAGGAGTACGGGAGATACGCAGTATTTT
CDR3 protein: CASSPGDRSTGDTQYF
V gene: TRBV3-1
clone size: NA
J gene: TRBJ2-3
D gene: NA

CDR3 DNA: TGTGCCAGCAGTAAGGGAGGGGGACAGGGTTACGAGCAGTACTTC
CDR3 protein: CASSKGGGQGYEQYF
V gene: TRBV7-8
clone size: NA
J gene: TRBJ2-7
D gene: TRBD1

CDR3 DNA: TGTGCCAGCAGCCTCGCGGCAGTCGGGACCAAAGAGACCCAGTACTTC
CDR3 protein: CASSLAAVGTKETQYF
V gene: TRBV3-1
clone size: NA
J gene: TRBJ2-5
D gene: NA

CDR3 DNA: TGCAGTGCCCGTCCCGGGGTTTACAATGAGCAGTTCTTC
CDR3 protein: CSARPGVYNEQFF
V gene: TRBV20-1
clone size: NA
J gene: TRBJ2-1
D gene: NA

CDR3 DNA: TGTGCCAGCAGCCCCAATTGGTCCTACAATGAGCAGTTCTTC
CDR3 protein: CASSPNWSYNEQFF
V gene: TRBV12-3/TRBV12-4
clone size: few
J gene: TRBJ2-1
D gene: NA

CDR3 DNA: TGTGCCAGCAGCTTAGATGTAAAACTGTTTTTT
CDR3 protein: CASSLDVKLFF
V gene: TRBV7-9
clone size: NA
J gene: TRBJ1-4
D gene: NA

CDR3 DNA: TGTGCCAGCAGACCGAGACCTGGGGACTACGAGCAGTACTTC
CDR3 protein: CASRPRPGDYEQYF
V gene: TRBV27
clone size: NA
J gene: TRBJ2-7
D gene: NA